A selection of T cell receptor beta chains follows, all from one sample in a study of regulatory T cells in long-lasting Graves disease. TCRdb called the multiplex PCR reads again in MiXCR, with one record for every CDR3 protein. The table shows hundreds of thousands of distinct CDR3 sequences, with approximately 15% occurring only once. The same data also went into a second study, on T cells in Graves' hyperthyroidism and ophthalmopathy.

The starting material was peripheral blood mononuclear cells (PBMCs), obtained at new diagnosis, from a patient treated with antithyroid drugs. The receptor set was obtained from a man aged 25-45 years with Graves disease. Both conserved end residues are part of each CDR3. A D gene is named only where the DNA matches it firmly. Expanded clones get a size class; other rows say once, few or many, or leave the size out.

D gene	CDR3 length	V gene	J gene	clone size	CDR3 DNA	CDR3 protein
-	12	TRBV6-1	TRBJ2-5	-	TGTGCCAGCGCACGGGGCAAGGAGACCCAGTACTTC	CASARGKETQYF
TRBD2	14	TRBV2	TRBJ2-7	many	TGTGCCAGCAGTGGCGGGAGCGGTTTCTACGAGCAGTACTTC	CASSGGSGFYEQYF
-	11	TRBV20-1	TRBJ2-7	-	TGCAGTGCTGCCGGGACACGCGAGCAGTACTTC	CSAAGTREQYF
TRBD1	15	TRBV7-9	TRBJ2-7	many	TGTGCCAGCACTTCGAACAGGGGAAGCTCCTACGAGCAGTACTTC	CASTSNRGSSYEQYF
TRBD1	13	TRBV18	TRBJ1-5	few	TGTGCCAGCTCACCAGCAGGGGGGAGGCCCCAGCATTTT	CASSPAGGRPQHF
TRBD2	15	TRBV20-1	TRBJ2-2	few	TGCAGTGCCAAACTAGCGGGAGCGAACACCGGGGAGCTGTTTTTT	CSAKLAGANTGELFF
-	11	TRBV5-1	TRBJ2-5	-	TGTGCCAGCAGCCACTCTAGGGAGCAGCTCTTC	CASSHSREQLF
TRBD1	16	TRBV3-1	TRBJ1-2	-	TGTGCCAGCAGAAAACGACTGGGACAGGGGGAGAATGGCTACACCTTC	CASRKRLGQGENGYTF
-	15	TRBV3-1	TRBJ2-7	-	TGTGCCAGCAGCCAAGATACGCGAGGGGTAAACGAGCAGTACTTC	CASSQDTRGVNEQYF
TRBD1	15	TRBV5-1	TRBJ2-1	few	TGCGCCAGCAGCTTGGGGGGACAGGGTGGGGATGAGCAGTTCTTC	CASSLGGQGGDEQFF
-	11	TRBV5-1	TRBJ1-1	many	TGCGCCAGCAGCTCTGACCGGGTAGCTTTCTTT	CASSSDRVAFF
TRBD1	14	TRBV12-3/TRBV12-4	TRBJ2-7	once	TGTGCCAGCAGTCCGGACGAGGGGGCCTACGAGCAGCACTTC	CASSPDEGAYEQHF
TRBD2	17	TRBV9	TRBJ2-3	-	TGTGCCAGCAGCCTCGTGGGAACTAGCGCCAGCACAGATACGCAGTATTTT	CASSLVGTSASTDTQYF
-	13	TRBV6-1	TRBJ1-1	many	TGTGCCAGCAAAGAAGGGAGGAACACTGAAGCTTTCTTT	CASKEGRNTEAFF
-	12	TRBV7-9	TRBJ1-1	many	TGTGCCAGCAGCTTATGGACAGACGAAGCTTTCTTT	CASSLWTDEAFF
-	14	TRBV12-3/TRBV12-4	TRBJ2-7	many	TGTGCCAGCAGTCGGGCAGCGGTCCCCTACGAGCAGTACTTC	CASSRAAVPYEQYF
-	13	TRBV6-1	TRBJ2-5	many	TGTGCCAGCAGCATGGGGGACACGGAGACCCAGTACTTC	CASSMGDTETQYF
-	13	TRBV29-1	TRBJ2-5	many	TGCAGCGTCCGGCCATATTCCCAAGAGACCCAGTACTTC	CSVRPYSQETQYF
-	14	TRBV19	TRBJ1-1	-	TGTGCCAGTAGTACCCTGTGGGGAAGAACTGAAGCTTTCTTT	CASSTLWGRTEAFF
-	15	TRBV24-1	TRBJ2-2	few	TGTGCCACCAGTGATATTGTAGGGGCAACCGGGGGGCTGTTTTTT	CATSDIVGATGGLFF
-	17	TRBV14	TRBJ2-1	many	TGTGCCAGCAGCCGGGTCCAGGTGGGGGCCACCTACAATGAGCAGTTCTTC	CASSRVQVGATYNEQFF
-	15	TRBV5-1	TRBJ2-7	many	TGCGCCAGCAGCGAGACCGGGGGCCTATCCTACGAGCAGTACTTC	CASSETGGLSYEQYF
-	15	TRBV27	TRBJ2-7	few	TGTGCCAGCAGTTTAAAAGATCAGAGCTCCTACGAGCAGTACTTC	CASSLKDQSSYEQYF
-	9	TRBV29-1	TRBJ2-1	-	TGCAGCGTTGAAGTTGAGCAGTTCTTC	CSVEVEQFF
-	16	TRBV19	TRBJ1-3	many	TGTGCCAGTAGTTCCCGCCAGGGGCAACGTGAAAACACCATATATTTT	CASSSRQGQRENTIYF
TRBD1	14	TRBV30	TRBJ1-5	few	TGTGCCTGGCGGACAGGGGGTTCCAATCAGCCCCAGCATTTT	CAWRTGGSNQPQHF
-	11	TRBV30	TRBJ2-7	-	TGTGCCTGGAGGGTGGAGAGCGAGCAGTACTTC	CAWRVESEQYF
TRBD2	16	TRBV7-9	TRBJ2-3	many	TGTGCCAGCAGCTCGACCCTAGCGGGAGGAGGAGATACGCAGTATTTT	CASSSTLAGGGDTQYF
-	14	TRBV6-9	TRBJ2-7	many	TGTGCCAGCAGTTACCCAGGGATCTCCTACGAGCAGTACTTC	CASSYPGISYEQYF
TRBD1	14	TRBV20-1	TRBJ2-7	many	TGCAGTGCAGACGCCCGGACAGGGAGGTCCGAGCAGTACTTC	CSADARTGRSEQYF
TRBD2	12	TRBV27	TRBJ2-3	many	TGTGCCAGTAGCGGGATAGATGATACGCAGTATTTT	CASSGIDDTQYF
-	16	TRBV9	TRBJ1-3	-	TGTGCCAGCAGCGTAAGGTTAGGGCATACTGGAAACACCATATATTTT	CASSVRLGHTGNTIYF
TRBD2	17	TRBV12-3/TRBV12-4	TRBJ2-3	many	TGTGCCAGCAGTCCAGCGGGGGCGGGAGGCTCCACAGATACGCAGTATTTT	CASSPAGAGGSTDTQYF
-	14	TRBV27	TRBJ2-2	many	TGTGCCAGCGGACGTCTGGGGAACACCGGGGAGCTGTTTTTT	CASGRLGNTGELFF
TRBD1	16	TRBV12-3/TRBV12-4	TRBJ2-7	many	TGTGCCAGCAGGGGGGGGGGACAGGGAAGCTCCTACGAGCAGTACTTC	CASRGGGQGSSYEQYF
TRBD1	13	TRBV20-1	TRBJ1-4	few	TGCAGTGCTAGGAGGACAGGGTATGAAAAACTGTTTTTT	CSARRTGYEKLFF
-	16	TRBV20-1	TRBJ1-4	many	TGCAGTGCTATCAGGAGTTCCGGGACCGTCGGCGAAAAACTGTTTTTT	CSAIRSSGTVGEKLFF
-	12	TRBV6-2/TRBV6-3	TRBJ1-4	few	TGTGCCAGCACTTGGGGAAATGAAAAACTGTTTTTT	CASTWGNEKLFF
-	15	TRBV24-1	TRBJ2-5	-	TGTGCCACCAGTGACTTGATCGACAGCGTGGTGACCCAGTACTTC	CATSDLIDSVVTQYF
TRBD2	17	TRBV7-9	TRBJ2-3	many	TGTGCCAGCAGCTTAGGGCGGGGGAAGAGAGTCGCAGATACGCAGTATTTT	CASSLGRGKRVADTQYF
-	15	TRBV4-2	TRBJ2-5	few	TGTGCCAGCAGCCAAGACAATTCGGGGGAGGAGACCCAGTACTTC	CASSQDNSGEETQYF
-	14	TRBV5-1	TRBJ1-1	few	TGCGCCAGCAGCTTGGCCAGGATGGATACTGAAGCTTTCTTT	CASSLARMDTEAFF
TRBD2	14	TRBV10-3	TRBJ2-7	few	TGTGCCACTAGCGGGGACGGATTCTCCTACGAGCAGTACTTC	CATSGDGFSYEQYF
-	11	TRBV7-3	TRBJ2-3	many	TGCGCCAGCAGTGAGGGTGATACGCAGTATTTT	CASSEGDTQYF
-	15	TRBV28	TRBJ2-7	few	TGTGCCAGCAGTTCATTAAATTCGCGGGGTTCCGAGCAGTACTTC	CASSSLNSRGSEQYF
TRBD2	17	TRBV9	TRBJ2-1	many	TGTGCCAGCAGCGTAGGGACTAGCGGGAGGGCCCTCGATGAGCAGTTCTTC	CASSVGTSGRALDEQFF
TRBD1	15	TRBV29-1	TRBJ2-7	-	TGCAGCGTTGGTGGATCCGGGACAGTCTCCTACGAGCAGTACTTC	CSVGGSGTVSYEQYF
TRBD2	15	TRBV30	TRBJ2-1	-	TGTGCCTGGAGTCCGGGACTAGCGCGTTACAATGAGCAGTTCTTC	CAWSPGLARYNEQFF